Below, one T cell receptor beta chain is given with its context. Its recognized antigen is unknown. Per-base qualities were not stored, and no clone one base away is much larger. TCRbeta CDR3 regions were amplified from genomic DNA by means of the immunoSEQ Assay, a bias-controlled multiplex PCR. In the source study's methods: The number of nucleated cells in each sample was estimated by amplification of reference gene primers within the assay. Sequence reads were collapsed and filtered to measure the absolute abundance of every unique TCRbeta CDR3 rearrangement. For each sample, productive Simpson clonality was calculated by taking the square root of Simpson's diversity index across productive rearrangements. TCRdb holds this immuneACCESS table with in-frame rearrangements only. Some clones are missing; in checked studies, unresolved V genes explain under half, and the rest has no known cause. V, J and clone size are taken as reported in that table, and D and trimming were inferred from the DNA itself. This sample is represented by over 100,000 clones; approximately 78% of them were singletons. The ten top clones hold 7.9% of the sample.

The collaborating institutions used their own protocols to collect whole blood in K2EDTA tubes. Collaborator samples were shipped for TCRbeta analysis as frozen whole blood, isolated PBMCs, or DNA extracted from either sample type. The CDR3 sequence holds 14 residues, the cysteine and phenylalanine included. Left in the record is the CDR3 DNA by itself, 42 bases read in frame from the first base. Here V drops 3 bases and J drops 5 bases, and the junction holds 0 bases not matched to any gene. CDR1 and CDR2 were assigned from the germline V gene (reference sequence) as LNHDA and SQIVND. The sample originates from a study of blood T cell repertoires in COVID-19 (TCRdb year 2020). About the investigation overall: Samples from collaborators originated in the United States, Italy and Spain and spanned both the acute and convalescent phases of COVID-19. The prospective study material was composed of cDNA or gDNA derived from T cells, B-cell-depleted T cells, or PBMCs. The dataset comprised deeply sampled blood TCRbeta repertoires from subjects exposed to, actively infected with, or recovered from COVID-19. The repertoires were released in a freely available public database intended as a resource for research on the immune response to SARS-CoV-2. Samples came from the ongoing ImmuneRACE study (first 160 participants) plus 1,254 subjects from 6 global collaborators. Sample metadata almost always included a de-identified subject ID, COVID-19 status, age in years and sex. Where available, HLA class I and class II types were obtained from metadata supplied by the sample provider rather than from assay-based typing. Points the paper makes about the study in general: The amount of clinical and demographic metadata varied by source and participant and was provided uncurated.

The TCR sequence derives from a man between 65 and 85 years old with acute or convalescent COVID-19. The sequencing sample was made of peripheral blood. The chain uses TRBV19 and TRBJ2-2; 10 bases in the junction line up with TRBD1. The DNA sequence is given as TGTGCCAGTAGTATGGGACAGGGGACCGGGGAGCTGTTTTTT. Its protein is CASSMGQGTGELFF.